This is a list of T cell receptor beta chains from one sample in a study of shared clonotypes between healthy human individuals. The assay was immunoSEQ multiplex PCR, and TCRdb's table has in-frame clones only and misses some. The sample has about half a million clones, roughly 80% seen once. The sequenced sample was PBMCs. The receptors come from a woman aged 40 to 49 in good health. Some clones in this sample may be carry-over from other donors' samples. Both conserved end residues are part of each CDR3. D genes are given only for firm matches. Size is stated for part of the rows, as once, few or many counts, or as a class when the clone is expanded.

17 | TRBJ2-7 | TRBD2 | TRBV14 | few | CASSQGTSGGPYHEQYF | TGTGCCAGCAGCCAAGGGACTAGCGGGGGCCCCTACCACGAGCAGTACTTC
16 | TRBJ2-3 | . | TRBV18 | . | CASSPNGGRGTDTQYF | TGTGCCAGCTCACCAAACGGGGGGCGCGGCACAGATACGCAGTATTTT
17 | TRBJ2-1 | TRBD2 | TRBV9 | . | CASSVTGTSGRGNEQFF | TGTGCCAGCAGCGTAACCGGGACTAGCGGGAGAGGGAATGAGCAGTTCTTC
17 | TRBJ2-1 | TRBD1 | TRBV12-5 | . | CASGPPTGKSSYNEQFF | TGTGCTAGTGGTCCGCCGACAGGGAAAAGCTCCTACAATGAGCAGTTCTTC
15 | TRBJ1-5 | TRBD1 | TRBV7-2 | . | CASSFRTGGDQPQHF | TGTGCCAGCAGCTTTCGAACAGGGGGCGATCAGCCCCAGCATTTT
12 | TRBJ2-1 | TRBD1 | TRBV6-1 | . | CASDRGRMEQFF | TGTGCCAGTGACAGGGGGAGGATGGAGCAGTTCTTC
12 | TRBJ2-7 | TRBD1 | TRBV7-8 | . | CASRDRSYEQYF | TGTGCCAGCAGGGACAGGTCCTACGAGCAGTACTTC
18 | TRBJ1-3 | . | TRBV7-8 | . | CASSLTGGAGGSGNTIYF | TGTGCCAGCAGCTTAACGGGCGGGGCAGGAGGCTCTGGAAACACCATATATTTT
15 | TRBJ2-1 | TRBD2 | TRBV10-1 | . | CASSGPTSGYNEQFF | TGCGCCAGCAGTGGCCCGACTAGCGGATACAATGAGCAGTTCTTC
14 | TRBJ2-3 | . | TRBV14 | . | CASSLVLSADTQYF | TGTGCCAGCAGCCTTGTCCTAAGCGCAGATACGCAGTATTTT
13 | TRBJ2-7 | . | TRBV5-1 | . | CASSKTGPYEQYF | TGCGCCAGCAGCAAGACAGGCCCCTACGAGCAGTACTTC
11 | TRBJ2-7 | . | TRBV5-1 | . | CASSSTYEQYF | TGCGCCAGCAGCTCAACCTACGAGCAGTACTTC
13 | TRBJ1-5 | . | TRBV7-2 | . | CASSSRVSQPQHF | TGTGCCAGCAGCAGCCGGGTTTCGCAGCCCCAGCATTTT